One sample yielded the 29 T cell receptor beta chains listed below, sequenced in a study of control samples from healthy donors and cancer patients. Generated by immunoSEQ multiplex PCR, the TCRdb table keeps only in-frame clones and is missing some. The sample consists of some 97,000 clones, roughly 87% of them appearing once. The sequenced sample was blood. The source is a woman aged 45-65 years in good health.

The V call is TRBV7-9, the J call TRBJ1-1, with D perhaps matching TRBD1 (6 bases). The germline V gene has CDR1 SEHNR and CDR2 FQNEAQ (reference sequence). V dropped 1 base and J dropped 5 bases, with 11 bases sitting between them. This CDR3 contains 14 residues. The chain's CDR3 is CASSLEGGGTEAFF. The CDR3 DNA follows: TGTGCCAGCAGCTTAGAAGGGGGTGGAACTGAAGCTTTCTTT.

The genes are TRBV7-8 and TRBJ2-7; tentative D call: TRBD1 (7 bases). The V end lost 7 bases, the J end lost 2 bases, and 21 bases lay between the germline ends. This CDR3 contains 16 residues. Germline V gene sequence: CDR1 SGHVS, CDR2 FQNEAQ. Written as DNA, the CDR3 is TGTGCCAGCACAAAGGGGGCGGGGTGGGAGGCCTACGAGCAGTACGTC. Protein: CASTKGAGWEAYEQYV.

A single count supports this clone. The chain couples TRBV27 to TRBJ2-7; a possible D gene is TRBD2 (5 bases). Germline V gene data show CDR1 as MNHEY and CDR2 as SMNVEV (reference sequence). The V and J ends lost 2 bases and 4 bases respectively, with 9 bases between them. This CDR3 has 13 residues. CDR3 coding DNA: TGTGCCAGCAGTTTAAAAAGAGGGTACGAGCAGTACGTC. Its translation is CASSLKRGYEQYV.

The chain recombines TRBV6-6 with TRBJ2-1, with 8 bases that match TRBD2. This CDR3 has 16 residues. Germline V gene sequence: CDR1 MNHNY, CDR2 SVGAGI (reference sequence). The junction had 8 bases not matched to a gene; V was cut back by 0 bases and J by 7 bases. DNA of the CDR3: TGTGCCAGCAGTTACTCGCAGCGGGAGAGCGGTAATGAGCAGTTCTTC. Encoded protein: CASSYSQRESGNEQFF.

This rearrangement joins TRBV11-2 to TRBJ1-1, with 8 bases aligning to TRBD1. With 5 bases clipped from V and 2 bases from J, the junction kept 7 bases outside the gene matches. The CDR3 is made up of 15 amino acids. Looked up from germline, CDR1 is SGHAT and CDR2 is FQNNGV. The CDR3: CASSPLRGQNTEAFF. The CDR3 DNA is TGTGCCAGCAGCCCCCTCAGGGGGCAAAACACTGAAGCTTTCTTT. The variable domain in full, with the rest retrieved from reference TRBV11-2 and TRBJ1-1, is EAGVAQSPRYKIIEKRQSVAFWCNPISGHATLYWYQQILGQGPKLLIQFQNNGVVDDSQLPKDRFSAERLKGVDSTLKIQPAKLEDSAVYLCASSPLRGQNTEAFFGQGTRLTVV.

This chain joins TRBV4-3 and TRBJ2-5; D ambiguous. Germline CDR1 reads LGHNA; CDR2 reads YSLEER. V lost 0 bases to trimming and J lost 2 bases, with 10 bases between them. The CDR3 loop spans 15 amino acids. CDR3 nucleotides: TGCGCCAGCAGCCAAGACGTCAGCAGACAAGAGACCCAGTACTTC. Its translation is CASSQDVSRQETQYF.

The chain recombines TRBV6-2 or TRBV6-3 with TRBJ2-5; D remains ambiguous. CDR1 is MNHEY, CDR2 SVGEGT, per germline. Trimming shortened V by 2 bases and J by 4 bases, and 5 bases separated the two germline ends. The CDR3 contains 12 residues. CDR3 DNA: TGTGCCAGCAGTTACGTGATAGAGACCCAGTACTTC. This translates into CASSYVIETQYF.

The chain links TRBV7-2 to TRBJ2-2; TRBD2 agrees at 10 bases. After removal of 1 base from V and 5 bases from J, the junction contained 13 bases not matched to a gene. Germline V gene lookup returns CDR1 SGHTA and CDR2 FQGNSA. The CDR3 is 19 residues long. Here the CDR3 reads CASSLVLSGRRVGTGELFF. The CDR3 DNA reads as TGTGCCAGCAGCTTAGTTCTTAGCGGGAGGCGAGTTGGGACCGGGGAGCTGTTTTTT.

The chain links TRBV12-5 to TRBJ1-3; unclear D gene. In germline, CDR1 is LGHNT, CDR2 FRNRAP. The V end lost 3 bases, the J end lost 4 bases, and 22 bases lay between the germline ends. CDR3 length: 18 residues. The CDR3 DNA follows: TGTGCTAGTGGTTTTATTCGTGGAGAGGGCACTCTCGGAAACACCATATATTTT. Amino acid sequence: CASGFIRGEGTLGNTIYF.

The rearrangement uses TRBV6-4 and TRBJ2-1; 8 bases line up with TRBD2. Trimming at V came to 0 bases and at J to 9 bases, leaving 7 bases not matched to a gene. The CDR3 has 15 amino acids. CDR1 MRHNA and CDR2 SNTAGT come from the germline V gene. The CDR3 coding sequence is TGTGCCAGCAGTGACTCGGAGCGGGGGAGAAGTGAGCAGTTCTTC. The encoded protein is CASSDSERGRSEQFF.

By sample share, this clone is medium-sized (0.01 to 0.1%). This chain joins TRBV30 and TRBJ1-1; D is uncertain. Trimming pared 4 bases from V and 10 bases from J, leaving 10 bases between. This CDR3 has 10 amino acids. Germline CDR1 and CDR2: GTSNPN and SVGIG (reference sequence). CDR3 sequence: CAWMAGGAFF. In nucleotides, the CDR3 is TGTGCCTGGATGGCAGGTGGAGCTTTCTTT.

This clone was recorded at least ten times. This chain joins TRBV7-3 and TRBJ2-7, with 7 bases matching TRBD1. J gave up 6 bases and V 6 bases, and 5 bases lay outside the gene matches. CDR1 SGHTA and CDR2 FQGTGA come from the germline V gene. The CDR3 is 12 amino acids. The CDR3 DNA sequence: TGTGCCAGCAGTCTTACAGGGGCCGAGCAGTACTTC. The encoded protein is CASSLTGAEQYF.

This chain uses TRBV11-2 with TRBJ2-2; perhaps D is TRBD1 or TRBD2 (6 bases each). Trimming removed 6 bases from V and 2 bases from J, with 19 bases in between. This CDR3 comprises 17 residues. Germline CDR1 SGHAT, CDR2 FQNNGV. The CDR3 nucleotides are TGTGCCAGCAGGCTGGGGGGTGGGACAACAAACACCGGGGAGCTGTTTTTT. Translating gives CASRLGGGTTNTGELFF.

This sequence joins TRBV9 and TRBJ2-1, with D maybe TRBD1 (6 bases). V was trimmed by 2 bases and J by 6 bases, leaving 15 bases between them. The germline gives CDR1 SGDLS, CDR2 YYNGEE. The CDR3 consists of 15 residues. DNA for the CDR3: TGTGCCAGCAGCGTCCGCTTGGGGGCCGCCAATGAGCAGTTCTTC. It specifies CASSVRLGAANEQFF.

This sequence joins TRBV27 and TRBJ2-7, with 9 bases aligning to TRBD1. The CDR3 spans 14 residues. In germline, CDR1 is MNHEY, CDR2 SMNVEV (reference sequence). With V trimmed by 3 bases and J by 3 bases, 3 bases remained unmatched. The CDR3 here is CASSFGTGNYEQYF. The CDR3 DNA sequence: TGTGCCAGCAGTTTTGGGACAGGGAACTACGAGCAGTACTTC.

This clone was seen a handful of times. The chain uses TRBV2 and TRBJ2-1, with 7 bases aligning to TRBD1. J gave up 3 bases and V 5 bases, and 7 bases lay outside the gene matches. Germline CDR1 SNHLY, CDR2 FYNNEI. This CDR3 has 15 residues. DNA for the CDR3: TGTGCCAGCAGTAGAGGGCAGGGGGACTACAATGAGCAGTTCTTC. Translation: CASSRGQGDYNEQFF.

The J gene is TRBJ2-5, the V gene TRBV20-1; unclear D gene. Per the germline V gene, CDR1 is DFQATT and CDR2 is SNEGSKA (reference sequence). This CDR3 is 11 amino acids long. V was shortened by 3 bases and J by 3 bases, with 5 bases between the two germline ends. The CDR3 loop reads CSASQKETQYF. The CDR3 DNA reads as TGCAGTGCTAGTCAAAAAGAGACCCAGTACTTC.

The gene calls are TRBV7-3 and TRBJ2-2; 8 bases fit TRBD1. The germline CDR1 and CDR2 sequences are SGHTA and FQGTGA. This CDR3 has 15 residues. Germline trimming cut 3 bases from V and 5 bases from J; bases unmatched to any gene: 5. CDR3: CASSFTGGRTGELFF. CDR3 coding DNA: TGTGCCAGCAGCTTTACAGGGGGGCGGACCGGGGAGCTGTTTTTT.

The rearrangement links TRBV19 to TRBJ2-2; D tentatively fits TRBD1 or TRBD2 (5 bases each). The CDR3 length is 14 residues. V was trimmed by 7 bases and J by 8 bases, leaving 17 bases between them. Germline V gene sequence: CDR1 LNHDA, CDR2 SQIVND (reference sequence). The CDR3 sequence: CASTLRGEAGELFF. Written as DNA, the CDR3 is TGTGCCAGTACATTGAGAGGGGAAGCGGGGGAGCTGTTTTTT.

This clone was detected a few times. The CDR3 DNA reads as TGTGCCAGTAGTGCAATCGCAGGGAAAAACATTCAGTACTTC. Its protein product is CASSAIAGKNIQYF. The chain recombines TRBV19 with TRBJ2-4, with a weak D call TRBD1 (5 bases). Germline CDR1 is LNHDA and CDR2 is SQIVND (reference sequence). This CDR3 has 14 amino acids. V was cut by 5 bases and J by 4 bases, with 12 bases left in between.

V usage is TRBV6-5 and J usage is TRBJ1-2; 8 positions match TRBD1. The V gene's germline CDR1 is MNHEY and CDR2 SVGAGI. This CDR3 is 14 amino acids long. The ends lost 5 bases at V and 4 bases at J; junction bases unmatched: 6. The CDR3 loop is CASSSRTGSYGYTF. For the CDR3, the DNA is TGTGCCAGCAGTAGTAGGACAGGGTCCTATGGCTACACCTTC.

Remarks on this clone: A read error may produce the germline difference seen at one junction end. This rearrangement joins TRBV6-5 to TRBJ1-3; TRBD1 matches at 8 bases. Germline loops: CDR1 MNHEY, CDR2 SVGAGI. The CDR3 is made up of 14 amino acids. CDR3 coding DNA: TGTGCCAGCAGCCCGGACAGGGAGACTTCCGTCCTGAATTTT. This encodes CASSPDRETSVLNF.

The J gene is TRBJ2-4, the V gene TRBV19; TRBD1 or TRBD2 may be the D gene (5 bases each). CDR1 and CDR2 (germline): LNHDA, SQIVND (reference sequence). This CDR3 comprises 13 residues. Trimming cost V 8 bases and J 5 bases, with 13 bases left between them. The CDR3 loop reads CASGTGIQNIQYF. As DNA, the CDR3 is TGTGCCAGTGGGACCGGGATCCAAAACATTCAGTACTTC.

Worth noting for this clone: The same CDR3 also results from other DNA sequences found in this sample. V gene TRBV7-9 combines with J gene TRBJ1-6; the match to TRBD1 covers 9 bases. V trimming: 3 bases; J trimming: 4 bases; junction bases outside the gene matches: 4. This CDR3 is 16 amino acids long. The germline V gene has CDR1 SEHNR and CDR2 FQNEAQ (reference sequence). CDR3 region: CASSLGQGFYNSPLHF. As DNA, the CDR3 is TGTGCCAGCAGCTTGGGACAGGGATTTTATAATTCACCCCTCCACTTT.

The rearrangement links TRBV5-4 to TRBJ2-2; no clear D. CDR1 is SGHNT, CDR2 YYREEE, per germline (reference sequence). With 3 bases removed from V and 4 bases from J, the gap between germline ends came to 16 bases. The length of the CDR3 is 16 residues. In DNA, the CDR3 is TGTGCCAGCAGCTCCCGTGAGGCGTCAGTCACCGGGGAGCTGTTTTTT. This encodes CASSSREASVTGELFF.

The chain uses TRBV5-1 and TRBJ2-3, with D possibly being TRBD1 or TRBD2 (5 bases each). Between the trimmed V and J ends, which lost 4 bases and 0 bases, there was a span of 12 bases. The germline V gene has CDR1 SGHRS and CDR2 YFSETQ. The CDR3 extends over 15 amino acids. In nucleotides, the CDR3 is TGCGCCAGCAGCAGGGACGGCTCTAGCACAGATACGCAGTATTTT. As protein: CASSRDGSSTDTQYF.

The chain has TRBV21-1 and TRBJ1-1. TRBV21-1 is labeled a pseudogene. This CDR3 contains 12 residues. Here the CDR3 reads CASSRPGTEAFF. The CDR3 DNA reads TGTGCCAGCAGCCGACCGGGGACTGAAGCTTTCTTT.

The DNA of the CDR3 is TGTGCCAGCAGCGCCACTATACAGGGTAACTATGGCTACACCTTC. Protein product: CASSATIQGNYGYTF. The chain combines TRBV9 with TRBJ1-2; D is possibly TRBD1 (6 bases). Trimming took off 3 bases at V and 1 base at J, with 13 bases between the two ends. The CDR3 covers 15 residues. Germline V gene sequence: CDR1 SGDLS, CDR2 YYNGEE. Full variable domain (remainder filled in from reference TRBV9 and TRBJ1-2): DSGVTQTPKHLITATGQRVTLRCSPRSGDLSVYWYQQSLDQGLQFLIQYYNGEERAKGNILERFSAQQFPDLHSELNLSSLELGDSALYFCASSATIQGNYGYTFGSGTRLTVV.

The V and J genes are TRBV15 and TRBJ2-2; D uncertain. The germline V gene encodes CDR1 LNHNV and CDR2 YYDKDF (reference sequence). Trimming pared 0 bases from V and 0 bases from J, leaving 8 bases between. The CDR3 length is 16 residues. This chain's CDR3 is CATSRDPGPNTGELFF. CDR3 nucleotide sequence: TGTGCCACCAGCAGAGATCCTGGACCGAACACCGGGGAGCTGTTTTTT.